The 9 T cell receptor beta chains listed next were all sequenced from one sample in a study of blood T cells in healthy people across ages. Primers used in a second PCR of about 7 to 11 cycles were a sample-barcoded 5' primer and a J-beta primer mix. MiXCR was run by TCRdb on the 5' RACE reads, yielding one entry per CDR3 protein. The table lists roughly 1,000,000 distinct CDR3 sequences, about 23% of them singletons. The same sample was also studied in work on T cells of mothers and their children.

Sequenced sample: blood. Receptors were obtained from a girl aged 2-10 years in good health.

This chain joins TRBV28 and TRBJ2-5; 8 nucleotides agree with TRBD1. The DNA end lines up better with TRBJ2-7; the J call may be wrong. The CDR3 is 15 amino acids. CDR1 and CDR2 (germline): MDHEN, SYDVKM. The CDR3 nucleotides read TGTGCCAGCAGTTACCGACAGGGGTATTCCTACGAGCAGTACTTC. Its protein product is CASSYRQGYSYEQYF.

The CDR3 DNA reads as TGTGCCAGCAGAAGACAGGGGTTACTAGCATACGAGCAGTGCTTC. This translates into CASRRQGLLAYEQCF. This chain links TRBV21-1 with TRBJ2-7; the tabulated D call, TRBD1, remains unverified against the DNA. TRBV21-1 is reported as a pseudogene. The CDR3 has 15 amino acids.

In its sample, this clonotype was seen many times. The CDR3 DNA reads TGCAGCGTTGTTTTGCTCTCCGGTTACGAGCAGTACTTC. Translation: CSVVLLSGYEQYF. The chain recombines TRBV29-1 with TRBJ2-5; no clear D gene. Gene TRBJ2-7 matches the end of the DNA better, so the J call may be wrong. The germline V gene encodes CDR1 SQVTM and CDR2 ANQGSEA. The CDR3 consists of 13 residues.

The chain joins TRBV10-3 to TRBJ2-1; D unresolved. CDR1 and CDR2 from the germline V gene are ENHRY and SYGVKD. The V and J ends lost 4 bases and 7 bases respectively, with 11 bases between them. The CDR3 loop spans 13 amino acids. The CDR3 nucleotides are TGTGCCATCAGTGCTCTTCTCGGGAATGAGCAGTTCTTC. Protein product: CAISALLGNEQFF.

The chain carries TRBV12-3 or TRBV12-4 and TRBJ2-1; D is unresolved. This CDR3 has 11 amino acids. The V end was cut by 9 bases, the J end by 7 bases, with 10 bases between. In DNA form, the CDR3 reads TGTGCCAGTGAATACCGGAATGAGCAGTTCTTC. Its protein product is CASEYRNEQFF.

In this sample, this clonotype turned up a few times. The chain uses TRBV7-2 and TRBJ2-3; D perhaps matches TRBD2 (6 bases). CDR1 SGHTA and CDR2 FQGNSA come from the germline V gene. Trimming removed 7 bases from V and 6 bases from J, with 17 bases in between. This CDR3 spans 14 amino acids. CDR3 coding DNA: TGTGCCAGCATCCCCGGGGGAGCTAGCGATACGCAGTATTTT. It codes for CASIPGGASDTQYF.

This clonotype was observed a handful of times. The V and J genes are TRBV9 and TRBJ2-6; D remains unclear. The CDR3 length is 16 residues. CDR1 and CDR2 (germline): SGDLS, YYNGEE. V was clipped by 4 bases and J by 0 bases, with 11 bases between them. CDR3 region: CASSTTPNSGANVLTF. The CDR3, as DNA: TGTGCCAGCAGCACTACGCCGAACTCTGGGGCCAACGTCCTGACTTTC.

The table lists this clonotype with a few counts. The chain couples TRBV28 to TRBJ1-2, with 8 positions matching TRBD1. The trim removed 5 bases at V and 5 bases at J, leaving 10 bases unmatched. This CDR3 region has 15 residues. Germline V gene data show CDR1 as MDHEN and CDR2 as SYDVKM. CDR3 in amino acids: CASSLRTGPWYGYTF. The CDR3 region has the DNA TGTGCCAGCAGTCTAAGGACAGGGCCTTGGTATGGCTACACCTTC.

A few counts support this clonotype. This sequence joins TRBV3-1 and TRBJ2-7; D may be TRBD2 (7 bases). Trimming took off 1 base at V and 5 bases at J, with 15 bases between the two ends. The CDR3 covers 15 residues. CDR1 LGHDT and CDR2 YNNKEL come from the germline V gene (reference sequence). CDR3 loop: CASSQVQRGADEQYF. DNA for the CDR3: TGTGCCAGCAGCCAAGTCCAACGGGGGGCAGACGAGCAGTACTTC.